This T cell receptor (beta chain) was retrieved from a study of OX40 agonist ivuxolimab in advanced cancers. The wider study: Age averaged around 59 years (range roughly 20 to 90), and around 87% were male. General study points: Both blood CD4+ and CD8+ T cells showed clonal growth by week 6 at 0.1 to 3.0 mg/kg.

Turning to this clone: Its antigen remains unknown.

Germline values: CDR1 ENHRY, CDR2 SYGVKD. The CDR3 is 12 residues long. Trimming took 4 bases from V and 5 from J, leaving 6 bases between them. Assay: immunoSEQ multiplex PCR; the TCRdb copy retains only in-frame clones and omits some. The table shows 60,000 to 65,000 clones, with around 80% occurring only once. The chain carries TRBV10-3 and TRBJ1-5, with D uncertain. This TCR derives from an adult with an advanced solid tumor such as melanoma, head and neck, liver or kidney cancer. The sample here was CD4+ or CD8+ T cells sorted from blood, taken in a trial of the OX40 agonist ivuxolimab. CDR3 sequence reads: CAISALDQPQHF. The CDR3 nucleotides are TGTGCCATCAGTGCCTTGGATCAGCCCCAGCATTTT.